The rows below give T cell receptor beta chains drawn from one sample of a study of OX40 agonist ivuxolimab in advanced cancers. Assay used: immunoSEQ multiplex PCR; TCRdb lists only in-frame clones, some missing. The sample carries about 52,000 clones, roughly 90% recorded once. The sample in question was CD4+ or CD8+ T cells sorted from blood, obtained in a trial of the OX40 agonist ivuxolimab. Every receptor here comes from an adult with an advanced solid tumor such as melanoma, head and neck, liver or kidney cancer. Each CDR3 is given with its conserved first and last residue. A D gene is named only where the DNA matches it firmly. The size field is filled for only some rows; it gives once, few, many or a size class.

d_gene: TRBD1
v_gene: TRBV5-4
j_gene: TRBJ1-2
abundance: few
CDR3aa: CASSPSGDRGSYGYTF
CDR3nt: TGTGCCAGCAGCCCATCGGGGGACAGGGGATCCTATGGCTACACCTTC

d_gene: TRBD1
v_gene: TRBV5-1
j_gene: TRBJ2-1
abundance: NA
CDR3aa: CASSLPGTGGVNEQFF
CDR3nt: TGCGCCAGCAGCTTGCCAGGGACAGGGGGAGTCAATGAGCAGTTCTTC

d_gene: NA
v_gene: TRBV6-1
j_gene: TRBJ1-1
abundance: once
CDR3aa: CASITRTDAEAFF
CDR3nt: TGTGCCAGCATAACTAGGACTGACGCTGAAGCTTTCTTT

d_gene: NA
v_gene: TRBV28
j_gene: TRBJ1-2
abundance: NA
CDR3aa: CASSPMGAGVYSGYTF
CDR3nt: TGTGCCAGCAGTCCGATGGGGGCAGGGGTCTACTCGGGCTACACCTTC

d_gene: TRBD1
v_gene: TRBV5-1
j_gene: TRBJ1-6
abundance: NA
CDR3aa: CASSLRQGANSPLHF
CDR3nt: TGCGCCAGCAGCTTGAGGCAGGGGGCGAATTCACCCCTCCACTTT

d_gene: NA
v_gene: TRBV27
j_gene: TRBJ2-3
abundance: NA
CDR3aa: CASSSWGGPRGGTDTQYF
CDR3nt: TGTGCCAGCAGTTCCTGGGGGGGGCCGAGGGGAGGCACAGATACGCAGTATTTT

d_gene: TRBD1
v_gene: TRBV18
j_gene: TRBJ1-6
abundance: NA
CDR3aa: CASSPLGQGSFNSPLHF
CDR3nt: TGTGCCAGCTCACCCCTTGGACAGGGAAGTTTCAATTCACCCCTCCACTTT

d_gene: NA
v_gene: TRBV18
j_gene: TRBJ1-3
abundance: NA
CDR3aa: CASSPGVSSGNTIYF
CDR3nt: TGTGCCAGCTCACCGGGGGTCAGCTCTGGAAACACCATATATTTT

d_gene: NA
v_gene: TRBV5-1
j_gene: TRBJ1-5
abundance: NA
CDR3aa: CASSLGTVSNQPQHF
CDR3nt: TGCGCCAGCAGCCTTGGGACGGTCAGCAATCAGCCCCAGCATTTT

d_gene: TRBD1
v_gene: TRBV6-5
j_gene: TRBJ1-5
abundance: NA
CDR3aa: CASRNTGAGQPQHF
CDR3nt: TGTGCCAGCCGGAATACAGGGGCTGGTCAGCCCCAGCATTTT

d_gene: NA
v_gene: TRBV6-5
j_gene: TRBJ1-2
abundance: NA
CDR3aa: CASSYSPQTENYGYTF
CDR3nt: TGTGCCAGCAGTTACTCGCCGCAGACCGAGAACTATGGCTACACCTTC

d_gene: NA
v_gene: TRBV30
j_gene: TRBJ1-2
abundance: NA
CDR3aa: CAWSQGRSIGYTF
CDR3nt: TGTGCCTGGAGTCAGGGGCGATCCATTGGCTACACCTTC

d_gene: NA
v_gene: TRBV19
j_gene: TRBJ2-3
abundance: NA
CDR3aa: CASSLRTDTQYF
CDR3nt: TGTGCCAGTAGCCTCCGCACAGATACGCAGTATTTT

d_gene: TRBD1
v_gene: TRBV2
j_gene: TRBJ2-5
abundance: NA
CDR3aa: CASSKGQLQETQYF
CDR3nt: TGTGCCAGCAGTAAGGGACAGCTTCAAGAGACCCAGTACTTC

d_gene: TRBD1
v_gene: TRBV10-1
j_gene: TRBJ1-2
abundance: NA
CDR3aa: CASSESINPRGTGEGYTF
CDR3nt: TGCGCCAGCAGTGAGTCGATTAACCCCCGAGGGACAGGGGAAGGCTACACCTTC

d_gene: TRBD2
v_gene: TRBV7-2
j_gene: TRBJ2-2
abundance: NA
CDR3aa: CASSYNSGGAPGELFF
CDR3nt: TGTGCCAGCAGCTATAACAGCGGGGGGGCCCCCGGGGAGCTGTTTTTT

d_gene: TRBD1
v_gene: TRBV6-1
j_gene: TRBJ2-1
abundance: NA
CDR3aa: CASRRTGSNEQFF
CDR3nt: TGTGCCAGCAGAAGGACAGGGAGCAATGAGCAGTTCTTC

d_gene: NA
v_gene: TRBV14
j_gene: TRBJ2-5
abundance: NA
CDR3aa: CASSQVGETQYF
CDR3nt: TGTGCCAGCAGCCAAGTGGGAGAGACCCAGTACTTC

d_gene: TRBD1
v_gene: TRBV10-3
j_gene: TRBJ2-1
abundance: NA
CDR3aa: CAISGTELYNEQFF
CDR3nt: TGTGCCATCTCCGGGACAGAGCTCTACAATGAGCAGTTCTTC